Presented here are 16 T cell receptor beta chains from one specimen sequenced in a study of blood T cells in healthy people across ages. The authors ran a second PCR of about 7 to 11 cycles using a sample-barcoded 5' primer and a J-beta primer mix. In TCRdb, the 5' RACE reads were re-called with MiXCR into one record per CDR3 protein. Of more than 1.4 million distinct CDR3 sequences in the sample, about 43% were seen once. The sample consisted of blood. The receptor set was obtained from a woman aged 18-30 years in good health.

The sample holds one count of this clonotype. In DNA form, the CDR3 reads TGCGCCAGCAGCTTGGGCCCCGATATCGGGGAGCTGTTTTTT. Amino acid sequence: CASSLGPDIGELFF. The rearrangement joins TRBV5-1 to TRBJ2-2; D not resolved. Looked up from germline, CDR1 is SGHRS and CDR2 is YFSETQ. The V end was cut by 0 bases, the J end by 7 bases, with 10 bases between. The CDR3 contains 14 residues.

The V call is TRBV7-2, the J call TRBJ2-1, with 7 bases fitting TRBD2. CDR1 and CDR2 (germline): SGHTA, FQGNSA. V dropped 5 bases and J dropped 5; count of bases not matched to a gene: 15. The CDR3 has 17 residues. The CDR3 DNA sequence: TGTGCCAGCAGCCTTCCGGACCTGACTAGCAGGAACAATGAGCAGTTCTTC. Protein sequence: CASSLPDLTSRNNEQFF.

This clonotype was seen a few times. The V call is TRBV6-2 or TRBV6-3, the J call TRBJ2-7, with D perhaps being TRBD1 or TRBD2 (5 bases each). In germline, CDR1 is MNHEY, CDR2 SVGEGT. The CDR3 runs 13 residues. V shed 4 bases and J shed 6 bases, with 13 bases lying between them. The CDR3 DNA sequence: TGTGCCAGCAGTTCCGGGACCCAAGGCGAGCAGTACTTC. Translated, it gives CASSSGTQGEQYF.

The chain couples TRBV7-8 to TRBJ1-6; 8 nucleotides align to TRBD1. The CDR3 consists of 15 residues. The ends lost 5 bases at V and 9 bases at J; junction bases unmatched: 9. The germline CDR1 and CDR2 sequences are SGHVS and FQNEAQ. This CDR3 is CASSTGQGTISPLHF. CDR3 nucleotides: TGTGCCAGCAGCACCGGACAGGGAACAATTTCACCCCTCCACTTT.

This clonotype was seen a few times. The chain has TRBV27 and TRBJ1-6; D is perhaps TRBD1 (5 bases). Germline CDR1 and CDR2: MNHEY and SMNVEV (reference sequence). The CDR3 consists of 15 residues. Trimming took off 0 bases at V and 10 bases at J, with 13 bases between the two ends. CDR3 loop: CASSLSQGMGSPLHF. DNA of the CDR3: TGTGCCAGCAGTTTATCTCAGGGAATGGGGTCACCCCTCCACTTT.

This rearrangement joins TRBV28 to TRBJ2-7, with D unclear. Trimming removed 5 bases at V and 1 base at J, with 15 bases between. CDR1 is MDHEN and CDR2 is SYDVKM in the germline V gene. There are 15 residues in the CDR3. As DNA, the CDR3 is TGTGCCAGCAGTCTTCAGGTTGCCGAGTCCTACGAGCAGTACTTC. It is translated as CASSLQVAESYEQYF.

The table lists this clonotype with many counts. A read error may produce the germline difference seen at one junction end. DNA of the CDR3: TGTGCCAGCAGCCCAGGGGATACGCAGTATTTT. This translates into CASSPGDTQYF. The genes are TRBV4-1 and TRBJ2-3, with D perhaps TRBD1 (5 bases). From germline, CDR1 is MGHRA and CDR2 YSYEKL. CDR3 length: 11 amino acids.

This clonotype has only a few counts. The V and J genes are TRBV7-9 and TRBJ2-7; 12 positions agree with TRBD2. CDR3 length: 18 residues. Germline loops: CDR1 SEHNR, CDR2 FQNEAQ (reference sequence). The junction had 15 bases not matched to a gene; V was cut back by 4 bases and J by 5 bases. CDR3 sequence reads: CASSSRALAGGRADEQYF. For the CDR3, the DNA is TGTGCCAGCAGCTCCCGTGCTCTAGCGGGGGGGCGTGCGGACGAGCAGTACTTC. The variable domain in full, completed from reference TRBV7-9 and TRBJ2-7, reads DTGVSQNPRHKITKRGQNVTFRCDPISEHNRLYWYRQTLGQGPEFLTYFQNEAQLEKSRLLSDRFSAERPKGSFSTLEIQRTEQGDSAMYLCASSSRALAGGRADEQYFGPGTRLTVT.

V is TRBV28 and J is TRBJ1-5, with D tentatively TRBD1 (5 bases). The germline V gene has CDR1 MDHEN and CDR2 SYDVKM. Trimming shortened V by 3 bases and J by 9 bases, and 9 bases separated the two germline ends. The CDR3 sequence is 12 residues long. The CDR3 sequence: CASSFGGMPQHF. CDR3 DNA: TGTGCCAGCAGTTTCGGGGGGATGCCCCAGCATTTT.

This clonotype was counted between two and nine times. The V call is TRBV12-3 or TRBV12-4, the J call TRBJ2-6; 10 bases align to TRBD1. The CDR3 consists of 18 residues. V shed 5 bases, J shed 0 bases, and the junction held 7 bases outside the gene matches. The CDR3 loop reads CASSRRDRGSSGANVLTF. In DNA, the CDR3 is TGTGCCAGCAGTAGGAGGGACAGGGGAAGCTCTGGGGCCAACGTCCTGACTTTC.

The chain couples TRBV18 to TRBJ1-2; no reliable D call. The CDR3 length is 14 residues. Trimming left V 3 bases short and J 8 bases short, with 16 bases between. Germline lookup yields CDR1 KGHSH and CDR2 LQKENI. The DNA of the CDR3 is TGTGCCAGCTCACCCTCGCAAGGTCTAGGGGGCTACACCTTC. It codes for CASSPSQGLGGYTF.

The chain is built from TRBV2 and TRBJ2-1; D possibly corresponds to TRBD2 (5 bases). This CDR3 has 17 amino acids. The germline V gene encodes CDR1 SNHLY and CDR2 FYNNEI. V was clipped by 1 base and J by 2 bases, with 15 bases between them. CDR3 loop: CASSEDTLSGTYNEQFF. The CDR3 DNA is TGTGCCAGCAGTGAAGATACCCTCAGCGGTACCTACAATGAGCAGTTCTTC.

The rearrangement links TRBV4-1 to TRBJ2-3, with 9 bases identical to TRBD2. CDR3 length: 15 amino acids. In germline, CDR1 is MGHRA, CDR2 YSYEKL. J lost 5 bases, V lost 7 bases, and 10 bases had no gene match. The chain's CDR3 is CASTSSGSRIDTQYF. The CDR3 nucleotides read TGCGCCAGCACAAGTAGCGGGAGTCGGATAGATACGCAGTATTTT.

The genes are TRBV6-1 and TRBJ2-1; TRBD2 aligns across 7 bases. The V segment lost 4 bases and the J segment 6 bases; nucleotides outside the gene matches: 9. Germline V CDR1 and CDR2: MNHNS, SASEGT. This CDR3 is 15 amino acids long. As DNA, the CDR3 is TGTGCCAGCAGTGCCAGAGTGGGGACTACCAATGAGCAGTTCTTC. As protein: CASSARVGTTNEQFF.

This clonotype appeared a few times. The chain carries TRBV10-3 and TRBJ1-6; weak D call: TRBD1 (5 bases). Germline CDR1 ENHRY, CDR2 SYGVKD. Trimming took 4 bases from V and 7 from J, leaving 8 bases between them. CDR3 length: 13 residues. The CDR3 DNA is TGTGCCATCAGTGCACAGGACAATTCACCCCTCCACTTT. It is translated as CAISAQDNSPLHF.

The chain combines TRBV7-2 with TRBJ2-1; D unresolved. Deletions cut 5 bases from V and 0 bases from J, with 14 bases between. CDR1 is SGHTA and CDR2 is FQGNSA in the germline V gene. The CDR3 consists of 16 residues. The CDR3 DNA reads TGTGCCAGCAGCCTTAGTGTCCCAAGCTCCTACAATGAGCAGTTCTTC. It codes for CASSLSVPSSYNEQFF.